The 14 T cell receptor beta chains presented below share a single source sample, sequenced in a study of T cell repertoires in cytomegalovirus infection. TCRdb analysed the reads with MiXCR anew, one entry per CDR3 protein. The sample contains approximately 120,000 distinct CDR3 sequences, 25% to 35% of which appear only once. These receptors have no known antigen. Specimen: CD8+ T cells from cultured PBMCs, collected from culture after CMV antigen stimulation. The receptors come from a human donor in good health (CMV status not recorded). Some clones in this sample may be carry-over from other donors' samples.

The rearrangement joins TRBV7-3 to TRBJ2-1; the D is unclear. With 5 bases removed from V and 8 bases from J, the gap between germline ends came to 13 bases. The CDR3 extends over 13 amino acids. Germline assignment: CDR1 SGHTA and CDR2 FQGTGA. CDR3 coding DNA: TGTGCCAGCAGCCACCCTCTCCTTGATGAGCAGTTCTTC. Translated, it gives CASSHPLLDEQFF.

The gene calls are TRBV6-1 and TRBJ2-3; possibly TRBD1 for D (5 bases). This CDR3 has 12 residues. The germline CDR1 and CDR2 sequences are MNHNS and SASEGT. V lost 6 bases, J lost 5 bases, and 9 bases lay in between. CDR3 DNA: TGTGCCAGCAGAGGGGTGGGAGATACGCAGTATTTT. Its translation is CASRGVGDTQYF.

This clonotype appeared a few times. The rearrangement links TRBV12-3 or TRBV12-4 to TRBJ2-1; TRBD1 is a possible D gene (6 bases). CDR3 size: 15 residues. V shed 4 bases and J shed 3 bases, with 13 bases lying between them. CDR3 loop: CASSSGELNYNEQFF. DNA for the CDR3: TGTGCCAGCAGTTCAGGGGAACTGAACTACAATGAGCAGTTCTTC.

Here the CDR3 DNA reads TGTGCCAGCAGCTTGTGGGGGGAAAAACTGTTTTTT. Protein: CASSLWGEKLFF. The J gene is TRBJ1-4, the V gene TRBV7-6, with D maybe TRBD1 (5 bases). The CDR3 runs to 12 residues. CDR1 SGHVS and CDR2 FNYEAQ come from the germline V gene. V gave up 3 bases and J gave up 8 bases, with 7 bases separating them.

A few counts support this clonotype. The V gene is TRBV19, the J gene TRBJ2-7, with D unresolved. Germline CDR1 reads LNHDA; CDR2 reads SQIVND (reference sequence). The CDR3 loop spans 14 amino acids. Trimming cost V 8 bases and J 2 bases, with 16 bases left between them. CDR3 coding DNA: TGTGCCAGTTCCGAGGTAGGCACCCCCTACGAGCAGTACTTC. Translation gives CASSEVGTPYEQYF.

This clonotype was recorded once. The chain carries TRBV5-4 and TRBJ2-5; either TRBD1 or TRBD2 may fit D (5 bases each). The germline V gene encodes CDR1 SGHNT and CDR2 YYREEE (reference sequence). With 1 base removed from V and 0 bases from J, the gap between germline ends came to 10 bases. This CDR3 has 15 residues. CDR3 nucleotide sequence: TGTGCCAGCAGCTTGCAAGGGGAGTACCAAGAGACCCAGTACTTC. Protein product: CASSLQGEYQETQYF.

This clonotype was counted ten times or more. The chain joins TRBV29-1 to TRBJ2-7; 7 positions agree with TRBD1. The CDR3 runs 16 residues. CDR1 SQVTM and CDR2 ANQGSEA come from the germline V gene. V lost 1 base to trimming and J lost 0 bases; unmatched junction nucleotides: 9. Here the CDR3 reads CSVEGGQRDLSYEQYF. CDR3 sequence (DNA): TGCAGCGTTGAAGGGGGACAGAGGGACCTCTCCTACGAGCAGTACTTC.

This clonotype was counted many times. V is TRBV7-6 and J is TRBJ1-6; TRBD1 is a possible D gene (5 bases). Trimming cost V 5 bases and J 6 bases, with 17 bases left between them. The CDR3 covers 16 residues. Germline V lookup: CDR1 SGHVS, CDR2 FNYEAQ. CDR3 DNA sequence: TGTGCCAGCAGCGACCCGGGGAGGAGGGGTAATTCACCCCTCCACTTT. Translating gives CASSDPGRRGNSPLHF.

This chain uses TRBV10-3 with TRBJ2-3; D may match TRBD1 or TRBD2 (5 bases each). The CDR3 extends over 16 amino acids. V lost 3 bases and J 0 bases, leaving 13 bases between the germline ends. Germline V gene sequence: CDR1 ENHRY, CDR2 SYGVKD. CDR3: CAISEDGTWSTDTQYF. The CDR3 nucleotides are TGTGCCATCAGTGAAGACGGGACCTGGAGCACAGATACGCAGTATTTT.

For the CDR3, the DNA is TGTGCCAGCAGCTCTTCACCAGACAGATACAATGAGCAGTTCTTC. It translates to CASSSSPDRYNEQFF. The J gene is TRBJ2-1, the V gene TRBV7-2; a weak D match, TRBD1 (5 bases). Trimming pared 4 bases from V and 4 bases from J, leaving 14 bases between. The CDR3 has 15 residues. Per germline, CDR1 SGHTA and CDR2 FQGNSA.

This clonotype was counted only a few times. The CDR3 region is CASSAWDREWETQYF. Here the CDR3 DNA reads TGTGCCAGCAGTGCGTGGGACAGGGAGTGGGAGACCCAGTACTTC. The chain carries TRBV6-5 and TRBJ2-5; the match to TRBD1 covers 9 bases. Germline V gene data show CDR1 as MNHEY and CDR2 as SVGAGI. CDR3 size: 15 residues. J was trimmed by 5 bases and V by 5 bases; bases with no gene match: 9.

This clonotype occurred a few times. The V call is TRBV4-1, the J call TRBJ2-2, with D hard to call. V dropped 2 bases and J dropped 2 bases, with 3 bases sitting between them. CDR1 MGHRA and CDR2 YSYEKL come from the germline V gene. The CDR3 length is 13 residues. This chain's CDR3 is CASSQTNTGELFF. The DNA for the CDR3 is TGCGCCAGCAGCCAAACCAACACCGGGGAGCTGTTTTTT.

This clonotype was counted ten times or more. The chain recombines TRBV27 with TRBJ1-1; D uncertain. The CDR3 length is 13 residues. The ends were cut back, 4 bases at V and 4 bases at J, with 10 bases in the middle. Germline CDR1 reads MNHEY; CDR2 reads SMNVEV (reference sequence). In DNA, the CDR3 is TGTGCCAGCAGTTCCCAAGGGATCACTGAAGCTTTCTTT. Residues: CASSSQGITEAFF.

The chain employs TRBV9 and TRBJ2-1; D not certain. The V gene lost 0 bases and the J gene lost 0 bases, with 7 bases spanning the gap. The CDR3 runs to 15 residues. The V gene's germline CDR1 is SGDLS and CDR2 YYNGEE. Here the CDR3 reads CASSVGSNSYNEQFF. The CDR3 DNA follows: TGTGCCAGCAGCGTAGGATCTAACTCCTACAATGAGCAGTTCTTC. The complete variable domain, with remaining parts taken from reference TRBV9 and TRBJ2-1, reads DSGVTQTPKHLITATGQRVTLRCSPRSGDLSVYWYQQSLDQGLQFLIQYYNGEERAKGNILERFSAQQFPDLHSELNLSSLELGDSALYFCASSVGSNSYNEQFFGPGTRLTVL.